The 32 T cell receptor beta chains below were found in one sample sequenced in a study of cytomegalovirus exposure and HLA in healthy donors. The PCR contained 60 Vbeta and 13 Jbeta primers. Using immunoSEQ multiplex PCR, the repertoire was profiled, and TCRdb retains in-frame clones only, with some absent. The sample contains some 150,000 clones, roughly 80% of which appear only once. Sequenced material: PBMCs. These receptors were collected from a woman between 40 and 55 years old in good health and CMV-seropositive.

The chain combines TRBV28 with TRBJ2-7, with 9 bases aligning to TRBD2. The CDR3 runs 15 residues. In germline, CDR1 is MDHEN, CDR2 SYDVKM. J lost 3 bases, V lost 3 bases, and 6 bases had no gene match. The CDR3 DNA follows: TGTGCCAGCAGTTTGGGCGGGGGGGCTATCTACGAGCAGTACTTC. Amino acids: CASSLGGGAIYEQYF.

This rearrangement joins TRBV2 to TRBJ1-2; 7 nucleotides match TRBD1. Trimming at V came to 6 bases and at J to 1 base, leaving 2 bases not matched to a gene. Germline V lookup: CDR1 SNHLY, CDR2 FYNNEI. The CDR3 is 13 residues long. CDR3 nucleotide sequence: TGTGCCAGCAGCTGGGACAGTAACTATGGCTACACCTTC. Translated: CASSWDSNYGYTF.

V gene TRBV19 combines with J gene TRBJ2-5; TRBD1 matches at 7 bases. Germline V gene sequence: CDR1 LNHDA, CDR2 SQIVND (reference sequence). The trim removed 2 bases at V and 5 bases at J, leaving 8 bases unmatched. The length of the CDR3 is 15 residues. The CDR3: CASSILGPRGETQYF. CDR3 nucleotides: TGTGCCAGTAGTATACTCGGACCCAGGGGGGAGACCCAGTACTTC.

The CDR3 loop reads CATSSLTGQGLYIQYF. In DNA, the CDR3 is TGTGCCACCAGCAGCCTTACGGGACAGGGTCTTTACATTCAGTACTTC. The chain is built from TRBV15 and TRBJ2-4, with 9 positions matching TRBD1. Germline trimming cut 3 bases from V and 8 bases from J; bases unmatched to any gene: 11. Germline V lookup: CDR1 LNHNV, CDR2 YYDKDF (reference sequence). The CDR3 length is 16 residues.

The chain has TRBV11-3 and TRBJ2-3; perhaps TRBD1 as D (5 bases). This CDR3 contains 16 residues. V was shortened by 1 base and J by 4 bases, with 15 bases between the two germline ends. In germline, CDR1 is SGHNT, CDR2 YENEEA. CDR3 nucleotide sequence: TGTGCCAGCAGCTTAGGGACCGAACCCAGGGCAGATACGCAGTATTTT. Translating it yields CASSLGTEPRADTQYF. The full variable domain, in which reference TRBV11-3 and TRBJ2-3 provide the parts outside the CDR3, is EAGVVQSPRYKIIEKKQPVAFWCNPISGHNTLYWYLQNLGQGPELLIRYENEEAVDDSQLPKDRFSAERLKGVDSTLKIQPAELGDSAVYLCASSLGTEPRADTQYFGPGTRLTVL.

This clone was counted once. This chain links TRBV23-1 with TRBJ2-2; a possible D gene is TRBD2 (6 bases). TRBV23-1 is sorted into the ORF group, with uncertain function. The ends were cut back, 6 bases at V and 7 bases at J, with 15 bases in the middle. This CDR3 has 14 amino acids. CDR3 DNA sequence: TGCGCCAGCAGATGGGACGGAGGGAGCGGGGAGCTGTTTTTT. Protein sequence: CASRWDGGSGELFF.

J is TRBJ1-6 and V is TRBV7-9, with D possibly TRBD1 on 5 matching bases. Germline CDR1 and CDR2: SEHNR and FQNEAQ (reference sequence). Trimming removed 2 bases at V and 7 bases at J, with 9 bases between. The CDR3 is 14 amino acids. CDR3 amino acids: CASSLSGQNSPLHF. The CDR3 DNA sequence: TGTGCCAGCAGCTTATCAGGGCAAAATTCACCCCTCCACTTT.

The chain recombines TRBV6-1 with TRBJ1-2; the D gene is possibly TRBD1 (5 bases). Germline assignment: CDR1 MNHNS and CDR2 SASEGT. The CDR3 covers 14 residues. Between the trimmed V and J ends, which lost 10 bases and 1 base, there was a span of 16 bases. The DNA for the CDR3 is TGTGCCACCGAGACAGCGTCGGTTAACTATGGCTACACCTTC. It translates to CATETASVNYGYTF.

The rearrangement uses TRBV5-1 and TRBJ2-7; 8 nucleotides align to TRBD1. CDR3 size: 14 residues. The V segment lost 0 bases and the J segment 3 bases; nucleotides outside the gene matches: 2. Germline V CDR1 and CDR2: SGHRS, YFSETQ. The CDR3 loop is CASSLAGGIYEQYF. The CDR3 bases are TGCGCCAGCAGCTTGGCAGGGGGCATCTACGAGCAGTACTTC.

This clone was seen only once. This chain links TRBV12-5 with TRBJ2-1; the match to TRBD1 covers 8 bases. Germline-derived CDR1 and CDR2 are LGHNT and FRNRAP. The ends lost 5 bases at V and 3 bases at J; junction bases unmatched: 9. The CDR3 contains 16 residues. This CDR3 is CASGPGQALGYNEQFF. The CDR3 coding sequence is TGTGCTAGTGGTCCGGGACAGGCGTTGGGCTACAATGAGCAGTTCTTC.

The J gene is TRBJ1-5, the V gene TRBV2; 7 nucleotides align to TRBD1. CDR1 and CDR2 from the germline V gene are SNHLY and FYNNEI. V was pared by 9 bases and J by 4 bases, with 6 bases of the junction left unmatched. The CDR3 runs 13 residues. The CDR3 reads CASMGQMNQPQHF. The CDR3 DNA follows: TGTGCCAGTATGGGACAGATGAATCAGCCCCAGCATTTT.

The V gene is TRBV2, the J gene TRBJ2-5, with TRBD1 matching 11 bases. Per germline, CDR1 SNHLY and CDR2 FYNNEI. The trim removed 5 bases at V and 11 bases at J, leaving 10 bases unmatched. The CDR3 sequence is 14 residues long. The CDR3: CASSSGTGGKGQYF. The CDR3 DNA sequence: TGTGCCAGCAGTTCCGGGACAGGGGGAAAGGGGCAGTACTTC.

The chain links TRBV27 to TRBJ1-5, with TRBD1 matching over 9 bases. The length of the CDR3 is 15 residues. Trimming removed 3 bases from V and 7 bases from J; junction bases left unmatched: 7. Germline-derived CDR1 and CDR2 are MNHEY and SMNVEV (reference sequence). CDR3 amino acids: CASSFHRGPGQPQHF. The CDR3 nucleotides read TGTGCCAGCAGTTTCCACAGGGGGCCAGGGCAGCCCCAGCATTTT.

The CDR3 nucleotides are TGTGCCAGCAGTTCAGACAGGGACTTCCATGGCTACACCTTC. Its translation is CASSSDRDFHGYTF. This chain joins TRBV6-5 and TRBJ1-2; TRBD1 matches 7 bases. J was trimmed by 6 bases and V by 4 bases; bases with no gene match: 8. Germline CDR1 and CDR2: MNHEY and SVGAGI. The CDR3 loop spans 14 amino acids.

The chain carries TRBV6-1 and TRBJ2-5, with TRBD1 as a possible D gene (5 bases). CDR1 MNHNS and CDR2 SASEGT come from the germline V gene. The ends were cut back, 6 bases at V and 3 bases at J, with 11 bases in the middle. There are 13 residues in the CDR3. The CDR3 protein is CASRRQFKETQYF. DNA for the CDR3: TGTGCCAGCAGGAGACAGTTCAAAGAGACCCAGTACTTC.

The V call is TRBV6-5, the J call TRBJ2-7; 8 bases are shared with TRBD1. With V trimmed by 2 bases and J by 2 bases, 8 bases remained unmatched. Germline V lookup: CDR1 MNHEY, CDR2 SVGAGI. The CDR3 length is 16 residues. The CDR3 is CASSYGAGGWAYEQYF. The CDR3 coding sequence is TGTGCCAGCAGTTACGGGGCAGGGGGCTGGGCCTACGAGCAGTACTTC.

The rearrangement links TRBV5-1 to TRBJ2-3, with D tentatively TRBD2 (6 bases). The V gene's germline CDR1 is SGHRS and CDR2 YFSETQ. The CDR3 consists of 16 residues. V lost 0 bases and J lost 4, with 15 bases in between. DNA of the CDR3: TGCGCCAGCAGCTTGGAGGGGACTCGTGGTGCAGATACGCAGTATTTT. This codes for CASSLEGTRGADTQYF.

The CDR3: CASSESSGGNEQFF. The DNA of the CDR3 is TGCGCCAGCAGTGAGTCTAGCGGGGGTAATGAGCAGTTCTTC. The chain links TRBV10-2 to TRBJ2-1; 9 bases line up with TRBD2. V lost 0 bases to trimming and J lost 7 bases; unmatched junction nucleotides: 1. The CDR3 is made up of 14 amino acids. Germline V gives CDR1 WSHSY, CDR2 SAAADI.

The chain joins TRBV7-3 to TRBJ2-3; possibly TRBD1 for D (6 bases). The CDR3 sequence is 14 residues long. The V and J ends lost 2 bases and 2 bases respectively, with 8 bases between them. The V gene's germline CDR1 is SGHTA and CDR2 FQGTGA. The CDR3 protein is CASSLSGVTDTQYF. The CDR3 nucleotides read TGTGCCAGCAGCTTATCAGGGGTCACAGATACGCAGTATTTT.

The chain has TRBV6-5 and TRBJ1-2; no clear D gene. Trimming stripped 2 bases from V and 5 bases from J, with 9 bases between. The CDR3 is made up of 13 amino acids. Germline CDR1 is MNHEY and CDR2 is SVGAGI. As DNA, the CDR3 is TGTGCCAGCAGTTACCGGGAGCGGTATGGCTACACCTTC. Amino acid sequence: CASSYRERYGYTF.

V and J are TRBV4-1 and TRBJ1-1; D is unclear. This CDR3 has 15 residues. Trimming stripped 0 bases from V and 4 bases from J, with 12 bases between. Germline values: CDR1 MGHRA, CDR2 YSYEKL. CDR3 protein: CASSQESNVGTEAFF. For the CDR3, the DNA is TGCGCCAGCAGCCAAGAGTCCAACGTCGGCACTGAAGCTTTCTTT.

The rearrangement uses TRBV9 and TRBJ2-5, with 10 bases lining up with TRBD2. Trimming cost V 6 bases and J 5 bases; bases outside gene matches: 7. The CDR3 covers 14 residues. Per the germline V gene, CDR1 is SGDLS and CDR2 is YYNGEE. CDR3 sequence (DNA): TGTGCCAGCAACCTAGCGGGAGTGGAGGAGACCCAGTACTTC. Translation gives CASNLAGVEETQYF. Full variable domain (missing parts from reference TRBV9 and TRBJ2-5): DSGVTQTPKHLITATGQRVTLRCSPRSGDLSVYWYQQSLDQGLQFLIQYYNGEERAKGNILERFSAQQFPDLHSELNLSSLELGDSALYFCASNLAGVEETQYFGPGTRLLVL.

This clone has a handful of counts. The genes are TRBV2 and TRBJ2-3; 11 positions agree with TRBD2. V was pared by 6 bases and J by 13 bases, with 12 bases of the junction left unmatched. This CDR3 is built from 14 residues. CDR1 and CDR2 (germline): SNHLY, FYNNEI. The CDR3 loop reads CASSETSGARPEYF. CDR3 nucleotides: TGTGCCAGCAGCGAGACTAGCGGGGCCCGGCCGGAGTATTTT.

This rearrangement joins TRBV21-1 to TRBJ1-1. TRBV21-1 counts as a pseudogene. The CDR3 loop spans 17 amino acids. In DNA form, the CDR3 reads TGTGCCAGCAGCAAAGGATGGTGGGGGGAACTGGACACTGAAGCTTTCTTT. Translated: CASSKGWWGELDTEAFF.

CDR3 sequence reads: CASSFGQGEGQPQHF. The CDR3 DNA sequence: TGTGCCAGCAGCTTCGGACAGGGAGAGGGTCAGCCCCAGCATTTT. This chain uses TRBV5-5 with TRBJ1-5, with 8 bases identical to TRBD1. There are 15 residues in the CDR3. J lost 6 bases, V lost 2 bases, and 7 bases had no gene match. Germline CDR1 is SGHKS and CDR2 is YYEKEE (reference sequence).

This chain joins TRBV5-4 and TRBJ2-2, with D tentatively TRBD1 (5 bases). V dropped 4 bases and J dropped 0 bases, with 16 bases sitting between them. The germline V gene has CDR1 SGHNT and CDR2 YYREEE (reference sequence). This CDR3 comprises 17 residues. The CDR3 here is CASSRSTGFANTGELFF. CDR3 nucleotides: TGTGCCAGCAGCCGCTCAACAGGTTTCGCGAACACCGGGGAGCTGTTTTTT.

This chain links TRBV4-1 with TRBJ1-1; tentatively, D is TRBD1 (6 bases). The germline CDR1 and CDR2 sequences are MGHRA and YSYEKL. CDR3 length: 13 amino acids. The V end lost 3 bases, the J end lost 4 bases, and 9 bases lay between the germline ends. CDR3 in amino acids: CASSQTGSTEAFF. The DNA of the CDR3 is TGCGCCAGCAGCCAGACAGGTTCCACTGAAGCTTTCTTT.

The chain has TRBV6-5 and TRBJ2-7; 7 positions agree with TRBD2. The junction had 11 bases not matched to a gene; V was cut back by 6 bases and J by 3 bases. This CDR3 is 15 amino acids long. Germline V CDR1 and CDR2: MNHEY, SVGAGI. In DNA, the CDR3 is TGTGCCAGCAGAGACCTGGGAGGGATATACTACGAGCAGTACTTC. It is translated as CASRDLGGIYYEQYF.

This chain connects TRBV6-5 to TRBJ1-3; 8 nucleotides align to TRBD1. This CDR3 has 15 amino acids. Losses at the gene ends were 6 bases for V and 4 bases for J; bases not matched to a gene: 8. Germline CDR1 MNHEY, CDR2 SVGAGI. The CDR3 sequence is CASSRTGGTGNTIYF. The DNA for the CDR3 is TGTGCCAGCAGCCGAACAGGGGGTACGGGAAACACCATATATTTT.

This chain joins TRBV30 and TRBJ1-5; D is ambiguous. This CDR3 is built from 17 residues. Germline V gene lookup returns CDR1 GTSNPN and CDR2 SVGIG (reference sequence). V dropped 5 bases and J dropped 1 base, with 21 bases sitting between them. Here the CDR3 DNA reads TGTGCCTGGTCACGACCCCGCCCGGGAACCAGCAATCAGCCCCAGCATTTT. This codes for CAWSRPRPGTSNQPQHF.

V and J are TRBV2 and TRBJ2-2, with 8 bases identical to TRBD2. Germline V CDR1 and CDR2: SNHLY, FYNNEI. CDR3 size: 17 residues. V shed 4 bases and J 1 base; nucleotides not matched to a gene: 8. CDR3 nucleotide sequence: TGTGCCAGCAGTGTGCGGACTAGCAACCTGAACACCGGGGAGCTGTTTTTT. It specifies CASSVRTSNLNTGELFF.

Only one count was recorded for this clone. The chain recombines TRBV29-1 with TRBJ2-3; 11 bases are shared with TRBD2. Unmatched junction bases numbered 5, after V lost 7 bases and J lost 5 bases. The length of the CDR3 is 13 residues. Germline V lookup: CDR1 SQVTM, CDR2 ANQGSEA. DNA for the CDR3: TGCAGCGCTTTTAGCGGGGGGGTAGATACGCAGTATTTT. Translation: CSAFSGGVDTQYF.